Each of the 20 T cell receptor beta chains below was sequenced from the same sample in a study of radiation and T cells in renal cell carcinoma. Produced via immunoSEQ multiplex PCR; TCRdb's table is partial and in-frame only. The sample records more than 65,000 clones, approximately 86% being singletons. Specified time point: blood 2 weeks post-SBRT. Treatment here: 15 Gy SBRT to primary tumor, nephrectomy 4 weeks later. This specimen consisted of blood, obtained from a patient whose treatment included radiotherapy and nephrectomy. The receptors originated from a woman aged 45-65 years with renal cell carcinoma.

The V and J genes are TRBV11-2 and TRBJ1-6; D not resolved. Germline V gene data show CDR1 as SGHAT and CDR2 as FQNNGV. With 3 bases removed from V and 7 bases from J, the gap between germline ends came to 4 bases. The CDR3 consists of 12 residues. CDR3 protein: CASSFLNSPLHF. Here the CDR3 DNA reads TGTGCCAGCAGCTTTTTAAATTCACCCCTCCACTTT.

DNA of the CDR3: TGTGCCAGCAGCCCACTCTCTTCCGGGGGGACTAGGAACACAGATACGCAGTATTTT. Its protein is CASSPLSSGGTRNTDTQYF. J is TRBJ2-3 and V is TRBV7-9; 8 bases map to TRBD2. This CDR3 has 19 amino acids. The V segment lost 5 bases and the J segment 2 bases; nucleotides outside the gene matches: 18. Looked up from germline, CDR1 is SEHNR and CDR2 is FQNEAQ (reference sequence).

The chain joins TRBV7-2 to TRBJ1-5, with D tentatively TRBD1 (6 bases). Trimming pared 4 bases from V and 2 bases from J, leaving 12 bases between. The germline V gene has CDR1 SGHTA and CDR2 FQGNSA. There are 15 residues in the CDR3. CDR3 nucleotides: TGTGCCAGCAGCTCCGGCGGGGGCGGCAATCAGCCCCAGCATTTT. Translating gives CASSSGGGGNQPQHF.

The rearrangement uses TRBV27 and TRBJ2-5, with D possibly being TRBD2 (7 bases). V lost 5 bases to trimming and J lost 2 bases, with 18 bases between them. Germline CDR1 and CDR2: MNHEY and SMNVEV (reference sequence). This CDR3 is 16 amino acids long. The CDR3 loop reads CASSLGGGIGQETQYF. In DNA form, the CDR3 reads TGTGCCAGCAGTCTAGGGGGGGGAATCGGGCAAGAGACCCAGTACTTC.

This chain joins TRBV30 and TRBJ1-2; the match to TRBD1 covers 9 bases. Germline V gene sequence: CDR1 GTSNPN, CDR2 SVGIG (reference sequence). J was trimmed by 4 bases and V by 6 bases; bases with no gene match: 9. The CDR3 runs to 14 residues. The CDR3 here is CACYSPGQGYGYTF. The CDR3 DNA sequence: TGTGCCTGCTATTCTCCGGGACAGGGCTATGGCTACACCTTC. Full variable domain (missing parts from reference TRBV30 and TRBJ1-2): SQTIHQWPATLVQPVGSPLSLECTVEGTSNPNLYWYRQAAGRGLQLLFYSVGIGQISSEVPQNLSASRPQDRQFILSSKKLLLSDSGFYLCACYSPGQGYGYTFGSGTRLTVV.

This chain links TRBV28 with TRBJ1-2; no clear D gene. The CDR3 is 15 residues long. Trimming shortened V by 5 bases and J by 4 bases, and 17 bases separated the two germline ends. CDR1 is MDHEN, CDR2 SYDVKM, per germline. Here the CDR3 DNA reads TGTGCCAGCAGTCGGTTTGACCCTATATCCTATGGCTACACCTTC. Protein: CASSRFDPISYGYTF.

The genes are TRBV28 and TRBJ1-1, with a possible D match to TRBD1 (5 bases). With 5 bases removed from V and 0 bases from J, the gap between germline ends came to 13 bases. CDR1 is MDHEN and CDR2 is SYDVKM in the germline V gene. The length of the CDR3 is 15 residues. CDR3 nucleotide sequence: TGTGCCAGCAGTCAAAAAGGGGAGGTGAACACTGAAGCTTTCTTT. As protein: CASSQKGEVNTEAFF.

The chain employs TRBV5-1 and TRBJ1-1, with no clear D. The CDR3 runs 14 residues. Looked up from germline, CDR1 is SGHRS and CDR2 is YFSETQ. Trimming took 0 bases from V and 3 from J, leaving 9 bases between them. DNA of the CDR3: TGCGCCAGCAGCTTGGATGGGGTGGACACTGAAGCTTTCTTT. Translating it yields CASSLDGVDTEAFF. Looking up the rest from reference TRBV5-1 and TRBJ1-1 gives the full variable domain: KAGVTQTPRYLIKTRGQQVTLSCSPISGHRSVSWYQQTPGQGLQFLFEYFSETQRNKGNFPGRFSGRQFSNSRSEMNVSTLELGDSALYLCASSLDGVDTEAFFGQGTRLTVV.

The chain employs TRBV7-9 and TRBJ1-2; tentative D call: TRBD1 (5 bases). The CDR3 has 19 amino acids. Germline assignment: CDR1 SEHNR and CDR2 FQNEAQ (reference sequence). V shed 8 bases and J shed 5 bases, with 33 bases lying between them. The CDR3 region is CASPSWAGSRENACYGYTF. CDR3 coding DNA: TGTGCCAGCCCGTCCTGGGCGGGCTCCAGGGAAAACGCCTGTTATGGCTACACCTTC.

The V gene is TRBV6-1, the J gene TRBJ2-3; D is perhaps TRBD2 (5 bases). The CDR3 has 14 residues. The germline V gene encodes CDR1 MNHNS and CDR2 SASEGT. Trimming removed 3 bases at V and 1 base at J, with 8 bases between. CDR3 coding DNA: TGTGCCAGCAGTGAGAGGGCCGGCACAGATACGCAGTATTTT. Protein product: CASSERAGTDTQYF.

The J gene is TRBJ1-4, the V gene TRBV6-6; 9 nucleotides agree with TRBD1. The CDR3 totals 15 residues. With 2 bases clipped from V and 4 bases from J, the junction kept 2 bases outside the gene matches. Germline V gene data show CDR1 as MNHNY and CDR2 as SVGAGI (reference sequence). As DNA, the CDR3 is TGTGCCAGCAGTTACGGGACAGGGATTAATGAAAAACTGTTTTTT. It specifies CASSYGTGINEKLFF.

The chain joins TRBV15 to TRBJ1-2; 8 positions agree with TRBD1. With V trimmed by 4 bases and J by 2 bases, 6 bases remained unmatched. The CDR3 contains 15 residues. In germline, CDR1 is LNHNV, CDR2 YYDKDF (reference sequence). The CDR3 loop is CATSNRQGRNYGYTF. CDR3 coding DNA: TGTGCCACCAGCAACAGACAGGGGCGAAACTATGGCTACACCTTC.

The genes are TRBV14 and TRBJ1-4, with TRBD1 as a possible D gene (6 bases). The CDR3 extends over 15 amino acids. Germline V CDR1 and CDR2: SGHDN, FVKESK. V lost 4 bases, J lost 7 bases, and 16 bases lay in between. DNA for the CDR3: TGTGCCAGCAGCCTCGGGCAAGGGGGAGGTGAAAAACTGTTTTTT. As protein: CASSLGQGGGEKLFF.

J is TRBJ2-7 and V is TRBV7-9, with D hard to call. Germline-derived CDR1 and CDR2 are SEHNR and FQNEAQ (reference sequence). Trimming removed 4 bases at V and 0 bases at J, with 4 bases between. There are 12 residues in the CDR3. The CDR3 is CASSYSSYEQYF. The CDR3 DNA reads TGTGCCAGCAGCTATAGCTCCTACGAGCAGTACTTC.

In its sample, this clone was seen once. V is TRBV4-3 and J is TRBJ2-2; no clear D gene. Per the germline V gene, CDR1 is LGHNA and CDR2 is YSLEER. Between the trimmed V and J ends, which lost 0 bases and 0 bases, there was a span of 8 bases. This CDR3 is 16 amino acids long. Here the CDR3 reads CASSQEGLANTGELFF. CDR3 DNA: TGCGCCAGCAGCCAAGAAGGGCTCGCGAACACCGGGGAGCTGTTTTTT.

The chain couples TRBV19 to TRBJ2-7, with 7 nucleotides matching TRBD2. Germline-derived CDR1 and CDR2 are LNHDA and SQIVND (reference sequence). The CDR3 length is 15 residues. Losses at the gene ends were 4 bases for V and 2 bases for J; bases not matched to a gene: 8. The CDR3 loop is CASSTTAGAPYEQYF. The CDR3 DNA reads TGTGCCAGTAGTACCACCGCGGGAGCCCCCTACGAGCAGTACTTC.

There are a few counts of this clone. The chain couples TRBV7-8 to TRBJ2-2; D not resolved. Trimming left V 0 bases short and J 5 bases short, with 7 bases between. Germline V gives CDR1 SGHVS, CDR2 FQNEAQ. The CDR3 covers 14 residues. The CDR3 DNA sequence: TGTGCCAGCAGCTTAGCGAAGGTTACCGGGGAGCTGTTTTTT. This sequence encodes CASSLAKVTGELFF.

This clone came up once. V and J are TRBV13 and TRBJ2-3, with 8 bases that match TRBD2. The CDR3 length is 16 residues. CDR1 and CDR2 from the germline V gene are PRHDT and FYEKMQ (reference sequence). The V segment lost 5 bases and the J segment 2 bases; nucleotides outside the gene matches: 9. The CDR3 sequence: CASSRGSGGNTDTQYF. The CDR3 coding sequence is TGTGCCAGCAGCCGGGGGAGCGGGGGTAACACAGATACGCAGTATTTT.

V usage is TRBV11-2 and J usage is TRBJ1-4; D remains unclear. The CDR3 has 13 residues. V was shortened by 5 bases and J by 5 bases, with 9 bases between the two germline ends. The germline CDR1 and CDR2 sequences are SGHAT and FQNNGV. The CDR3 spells CASSPLVNEKLFF. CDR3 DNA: TGTGCCAGCAGCCCTCTCGTGAATGAAAAACTGTTTTTT. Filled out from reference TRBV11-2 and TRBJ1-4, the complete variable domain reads EAGVAQSPRYKIIEKRQSVAFWCNPISGHATLYWYQQILGQGPKLLIQFQNNGVVDDSQLPKDRFSAERLKGVDSTLKIQPAKLEDSAVYLCASSPLVNEKLFFGSGTQLSVL.

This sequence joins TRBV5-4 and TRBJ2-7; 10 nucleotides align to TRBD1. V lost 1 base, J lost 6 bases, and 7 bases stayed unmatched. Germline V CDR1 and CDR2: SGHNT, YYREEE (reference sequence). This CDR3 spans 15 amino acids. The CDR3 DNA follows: TGTGCCAGCAGCTTGAGTGGACAGGGGGAACTCGAGCAGTACTTC. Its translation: CASSLSGQGELEQYF.